This T cell receptor (beta chain) was sequenced during a study of cytomegalovirus exposure and HLA in healthy donors. With respect to this clone: No antigen is known for it.

Study-wide results and caveats: A missense DCLRE1C variant was associated with V- and J-gene trimming of TCR beta chains in a later analysis, and an independent cohort replicated the association. Being productive about 90% or about 30% of the time was typical of most TCR beta V segments in an earlier analysis. When a later analysis was performed, an Asian-associated ancestry cluster reportedly had fewer N-insertions than the approximately 690-donor mean. Cytomegalovirus status was reportedly diagnosed by the classifier with high sensitivity and specificity.

Primers included in the PCR were 60 Vbeta and 13 Jbeta primers. Some clones are missing from TCRdb's copy, which holds only in-frame ones; the method was immunoSEQ multiplex PCR. This sample has 80,000 to 100,000 clones; 70% to 75% occur once, and the top ten carry 16%. Germline loops: CDR1 SGHDT, CDR2 YYEEEE. The CDR3 loop spans 15 amino acids. V lost 4 bases and J lost 5; bases outside the gene matches: 10. The TCR originated in a woman younger than 35 in good health and CMV-seropositive. The sample comprised PBMCs. V is TRBV5-6 and J is TRBJ1-1, with 8 bases lining up with TRBD1. CDR3 region: CASSLGQVPLTEAFF. The CDR3 DNA reads as TGTGCCAGCAGCCTGGGACAGGTGCCGTTGACTGAAGCTTTCTTT.